This entry lists 17 T cell receptor beta chains sequenced from one sample in a study of T cell responses to AZD1222 COVID-19 vaccine. Measured with immunoSEQ multiplex PCR; TCRdb has only the in-frame clones, and not every one. The top ten clones hold more than 2% of a sample with approximately 67,000 clones, about nine tenths of them seen once. Sequencing used peripheral blood, obtained on day 0 of AZD1222 vaccination. The receptors originated from an adult in good health.

The rearrangement uses TRBV19 and TRBJ2-1; weak D call: TRBD1 (5 bases). There are 13 residues in the CDR3. Per the germline V gene, CDR1 is LNHDA and CDR2 is SQIVND (reference sequence). The V end lost 3 bases, the J end lost 9 bases, and 12 bases lay between the germline ends. This chain's CDR3 is CASSMVTGGEQFF. CDR3 sequence (DNA): TGTGCCAGTAGTATGGTCACAGGCGGTGAGCAGTTCTTC.

This sequence joins TRBV27 and TRBJ2-2, with TRBD2 matching over 10 bases. The junction had 3 bases not matched to a gene; V was cut back by 5 bases and J by 0 bases. Germline CDR1 reads MNHEY; CDR2 reads SMNVEV (reference sequence). The CDR3 length is 16 residues. CDR3 protein: CASSIGLAANTGELFF. CDR3 DNA: TGTGCCAGCAGTATTGGACTAGCGGCGAACACCGGGGAGCTGTTTTTT.

V gene TRBV6-5 combines with J gene TRBJ2-7, with a possible D match to TRBD2 (5 bases). The V end was cut by 0 bases, the J end by 5 bases, with 17 bases between. There are 16 residues in the CDR3. Germline lookup yields CDR1 MNHEY and CDR2 SVGAGI. CDR3 sequence (DNA): TGTGCCAGCAGTTACTCGCATAACTCAGGAGGCCACGAGCAGTACTTC. Protein product: CASSYSHNSGGHEQYF.

The rearrangement links TRBV2 to TRBJ1-5; 7 bases agree with TRBD1. The CDR3 extends over 14 amino acids. From germline, CDR1 is SNHLY and CDR2 FYNNEI. With 8 bases clipped from V and 3 bases from J, the junction kept 7 bases outside the gene matches. The CDR3: CASGRDRDNQPQHF. The CDR3 coding sequence is TGTGCCAGCGGGAGAGACAGGGACAATCAGCCCCAGCATTTT. Full variable domain (remainder filled in from reference TRBV2 and TRBJ1-5): EPEVTQTPSHQVTQMGQEVILRCVPISNHLYFYWYRQILGQKVEFLVSFYNNEISEKSEIFDDQFSVERPDGSNFTLKIRSTKLEDSAMYFCASGRDRDNQPQHFGDGTRLSIL.

This chain uses TRBV2 with TRBJ1-2; 7 nucleotides line up with TRBD1. With 6 bases clipped from V and 4 bases from J, the junction kept 11 bases outside the gene matches. CDR3 length: 15 residues. The germline V gene encodes CDR1 SNHLY and CDR2 FYNNEI. CDR3 DNA: TGTGCCAGCAGCCCGGGACAGAGCCCTGGCTATGGCTACACCTTC. It yields the protein CASSPGQSPGYGYTF.

The chain has TRBV29-1 and TRBJ2-3; D possibly corresponds to TRBD1 (6 bases). V shed 4 bases and J shed 0 bases, with 8 bases lying between them. Germline V lookup: CDR1 SQVTM, CDR2 ANQGSEA. This CDR3 region has 13 residues. CDR3 bases: TGCAGCGTTGCCCAGGGGAGCACAGATACGCAGTATTTT. The encoded protein is CSVAQGSTDTQYF.

The rearrangement uses TRBV6-5 and TRBJ1-1; D remains ambiguous. CDR3 length: 12 amino acids. The ends were cut back, 1 base at V and 4 bases at J, with 4 bases in the middle. Germline values: CDR1 MNHEY, CDR2 SVGAGI. This CDR3 reads CASSYLGTEAFF. The CDR3 nucleotides are TGTGCCAGCAGTTACTTGGGCACTGAAGCTTTCTTT.

The rearrangement uses TRBV3-1 (or the pseudogene TRBV3-2) and TRBJ2-5, with D perhaps TRBD2 (6 bases). CDR1 is LGHDT, CDR2 YNNKEL, per germline (reference sequence). The CDR3 is 15 residues long. V gave up 0 bases and J gave up 4 bases, with 12 bases separating them. CDR3 sequence: CASSQEGGDGETQYF. Here the CDR3 DNA reads TGTGCCAGCAGCCAAGAAGGAGGGGACGGAGAGACCCAGTACTTC.

V is TRBV15 and J is TRBJ2-5; TRBD1 is a possible D gene (6 bases). The CDR3 extends over 17 amino acids. Germline V CDR1 and CDR2: LNHNV, YYDKDF (reference sequence). Trimming pared 0 bases from V and 5 bases from J, leaving 19 bases between. The CDR3 DNA reads as TGTGCCACCAGCAGAGATGGGGCAGGGGCGCACGGGGAGACCCAGTACTTC. Its protein product is CATSRDGAGAHGETQYF.

The chain joins TRBV3-1 (or the pseudogene TRBV3-2) to TRBJ2-2; the match to TRBD2 covers 11 bases. Germline V gene lookup returns CDR1 LGHDT and CDR2 YNNKEL (reference sequence). This CDR3 region has 19 residues. The ends lost 0 bases at V and 5 bases at J; junction bases unmatched: 11. CDR3 sequence: CASSQDPSSGRASTGELFF. In DNA form, the CDR3 reads TGTGCCAGCAGCCAAGATCCGAGTAGCGGGAGGGCCAGTACCGGGGAGCTGTTTTTT.

V and J are TRBV25-1 and TRBJ2-1, with 8 bases lining up with TRBD1. Trimming at V came to 2 bases and at J to 1 base, leaving 1 base not matched to a gene. CDR3 length: 15 residues. Germline lookup yields CDR1 MGHDK and CDR2 SYGVNS. CDR3 DNA: TGTGCCAGCAGTGAAACAGGGGGGTCCTACAATGAGCAGTTCTTC. Its translation: CASSETGGSYNEQFF.

This clone appeared a single time. The chain is built from TRBV6-5 and TRBJ1-6; TRBD1 aligns across 7 bases. CDR1 is MNHEY and CDR2 is SVGAGI in the germline V gene. J gave up 8 bases and V 6 bases, and 7 bases lay outside the gene matches. CDR3 length equals 14 residues. The chain's CDR3 is CASRWDRRDSPLHF. The CDR3 coding sequence is TGTGCCAGCAGATGGGACAGAAGGGATTCACCCCTCCACTTT.

This clone was detected a few times. The J gene is TRBJ2-1, the V gene TRBV24-1, with TRBD2 identical over 13 bases. This CDR3 contains 15 residues. Per germline, CDR1 KGHDR and CDR2 SFDVKD. J was trimmed by 5 bases and V by 5 bases; bases with no gene match: 2. CDR3 loop: CATSGTSGGDNEQFF. The DNA of the CDR3 is TGTGCCACCAGTGGGACTAGCGGGGGCGACAATGAGCAGTTCTTC.

This sequence joins TRBV4-2 and TRBJ1-5, with a tentative D call TRBD1 (6 bases). Between the trimmed V and J ends, which lost 1 base and 7 bases, there was a span of 11 bases. The CDR3 is 14 amino acids. Germline CDR1 is LGHNA and CDR2 is YNFKEQ. The CDR3 nucleotides read TGTGCCAGCAGCCAAGCAGGGGAAGGACAGCCCCAGCATTTT. This sequence encodes CASSQAGEGQPQHF.

The rearrangement joins TRBV7-2 to TRBJ1-1, with D perhaps matching TRBD1 (6 bases). The CDR3 spans 14 residues. Germline-derived CDR1 and CDR2 are SGHTA and FQGNSA. The ends were cut back, 4 bases at V and 5 bases at J, with 14 bases in the middle. The CDR3 nucleotides read TGTGCCAGCAGCTCCTCAGGGGTTATAACTGAAGCTTTCTTT. Its protein product is CASSSSGVITEAFF.

The CDR3 spells CAWNWGRGKNIQYF. The CDR3, as DNA: TGTGCCTGGAACTGGGGAAGGGGCAAAAACATTCAGTACTTC. The V and J genes are TRBV30 and TRBJ2-4; possible D gene TRBD1, 5 bases. CDR1 GTSNPN and CDR2 SVGIG come from the germline V gene (reference sequence). V lost 4 bases, J lost 3 bases, and 13 bases lay in between. This CDR3 region has 14 residues.

The chain is built from TRBV27 and TRBJ1-2; no definite D call. Trimming pared 5 bases from V and 4 bases from J, leaving 11 bases between. CDR3 size: 13 residues. Per germline, CDR1 MNHEY and CDR2 SMNVEV (reference sequence). Here the CDR3 DNA reads TGTGCCAGCAGTGTCGGATCCGGCTATGGCTACACCTTC. This gives the protein CASSVGSGYGYTF.